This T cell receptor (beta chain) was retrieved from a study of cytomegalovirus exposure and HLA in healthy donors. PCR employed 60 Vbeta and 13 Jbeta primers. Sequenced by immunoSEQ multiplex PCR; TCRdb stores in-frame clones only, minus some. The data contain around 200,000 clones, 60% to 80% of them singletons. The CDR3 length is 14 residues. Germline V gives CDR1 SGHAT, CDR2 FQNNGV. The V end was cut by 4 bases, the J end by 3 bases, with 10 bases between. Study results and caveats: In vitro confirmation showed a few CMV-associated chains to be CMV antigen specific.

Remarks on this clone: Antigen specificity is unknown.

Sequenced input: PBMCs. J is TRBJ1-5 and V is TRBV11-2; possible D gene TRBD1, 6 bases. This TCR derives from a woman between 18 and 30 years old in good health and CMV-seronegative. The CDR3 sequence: CASSSDRNNQPQHF. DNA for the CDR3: TGTGCCAGCAGCTCAGACAGGAACAATCAGCCCCAGCATTTT.